This T cell receptor beta chain was profiled in a study of radiation and T cells in renal cell carcinoma. Measured with immunoSEQ multiplex PCR; TCRdb has only the in-frame clones, and not every one. Here the sample spans around 100,000 clones, 84% being singletons. The V gene's germline CDR1 is SGHTA and CDR2 FQGNSA. The CDR3 contains 16 residues. V dropped 5 bases and J dropped 0 bases, with 15 bases sitting between them. About this clone itself: Antigen: not known.

Study-level results: No pretreatment tumor biopsies were available for baseline clonotypes. In blood, top tumor clones expanded by 2 weeks, shrinking by 4.

The time point here: blood 4 weeks post-SBRT, at nephrectomy. Treatment in this sample: 15 Gy SBRT to primary tumor, nephrectomy 4 weeks later. Nephrectomy followed 15 Gy stereotactic body radiation by 4 weeks. Blood was sampled at baseline, 2 weeks and 4 weeks after SBRT. The chain uses TRBV7-2 and TRBJ2-3; TRBD2 might be the D (5 bases). Specimen: blood, collected from a patient whose treatment included radiotherapy and nephrectomy. The receptor comes from a man aged 55 to 70 with renal cell carcinoma. The CDR3 protein is CASSQQWRTSTDTQYF. CDR3 DNA: TGTGCCAGCAGCCAGCAGTGGAGGACTAGCACAGATACGCAGTATTTT.